This T cell receptor beta chain comes out of a study of sequential checkpoint blockade in melanoma. As for the study in general: First-line arms were nivolumab then ipilimumab, or the reverse, randomized 1:1. Each arm's sequence ended with maintenance nivolumab.

V was trimmed by 1 base and J by 1 base, leaving 11 bases between them. Germline CDR1 reads SGDLS; CDR2 reads YYNGEE. The CDR3 consists of 15 residues. Method: immunoSEQ multiplex PCR; TCRdb's copy keeps in-frame clones and lacks some. Of 15,000 to 20,000 clones in the sample, approximately 74% are singletons; the top ten hold 34%. Treatment described: randomized to nivolumab then ipilimumab (arm A) or the reverse (arm B). From thawed PBMCs, live CD3+CD8+ cells negative for CD19 and CD56 were sorted. The sequence was obtained from a human donor with melanoma. This sequence joins TRBV9 and TRBJ1-1; no clear D. The sequences come from CD8+ T cells sorted from blood (inferred from file names), collected from a patient given nivolumab and ipilimumab in sequence. CDR3 residues: CASSVSADSNTEAFF. For the CDR3, the DNA is TGTGCCAGCAGCGTATCCGCGGACTCGAACACTGAAGCTTTCTTT.